This entry concerns a single T cell receptor beta chain. These data originate in a study of blood T cell repertoires in COVID-19. Study-level information: The United States, Italy and Spain provided the acute and convalescent COVID-19 samples.

In the study's own analysis: Amplified reference gene primers provided the basis for estimating nucleated cell counts. The assay was immunoSEQ multiplex PCR, and TCRdb's table has in-frame clones only and misses some. V, J and clone size are those of that table, while D and trimming were read from the DNA. The profile shows tens of thousands of clones, about 83% of them singletons. V was pared by 3 bases and J by 7 bases, with 17 bases between. The CDR3 has 14 residues. Germline CDR1 SGHRS, CDR2 YFSETQ. Material: peripheral blood. The sequence was collected from an older woman with acute or convalescent COVID-19. V and J are TRBV5-1 and TRBJ2-7; tentative D call: TRBD1 (7 bases). CDR3: CASSWGDRSGEQYF. The DNA for the CDR3 is TGCGCCAGCAGCTGGGGGGACAGATCTGGGGAGCAGTACTTC. Full variable domain (missing parts from reference TRBV5-1 and TRBJ2-7): KAGVTQTPRYLIKTRGQQVTLSCSPISGHRSVSWYQQTPGQGLQFLFEYFSETQRNKGNFPGRFSGRQFSNSRSEMNVSTLELGDSALYLCASSWGDRSGEQYFGPGTRLTVT.